Detailed here is one T cell receptor beta chain. Its target is unknown. The sample belongs to a study of Ad26.COV2.S vaccination and SARS-CoV-2 variants. The method was immunoSEQ multiplex PCR; TCRdb's version includes in-frame clones alone and lacks a portion of them. This table holds 350,000 to 450,000 clones, roughly 94% found once. Germline CDR1 MNHNS, CDR2 SASEGT. Trimming cost V 6 bases and J 5 bases, with 17 bases left between them. This CDR3 has 14 residues. Findings and caveats of the study: An underestimation of total T cell responses may have resulted from the TCR breadth and depth analyses. Following vaccination, spike-specific CD8+ and CD4+ T cell responses reportedly exhibited substantial breadth. People who got the vaccine or the placebo had similar non-spike TCR breadth.

This TCR derives from a human donor who had recovered from COVID-19. The chain is built from TRBV6-1 and TRBJ2-7; D possibly corresponds to TRBD1 (6 bases). This specimen was peripheral blood, taken after recovery from COVID-19. CDR3 loop: CASSLHRDSNEQYF. The CDR3 coding sequence is TGTGCCAGCAGCTTGCACAGGGATTCCAACGAGCAGTACTTC.